Each of the 24 T cell receptor beta chains below was sequenced from the same sample in a study of T cells expressing NK-cell markers. TCRdb reprocessed the 5' RACE reads and stores each CDR3 protein as one record, lacking DNA. Its clone listing holds 500,000 or so distinct CDR3 sequences. The sample taken for sequencing was blood T cells: a sorted CD56 or NKG2C T cell subset, CD4+ or CD8+ T cells, or bulk PBMC T cells (not recorded which). Source of these receptors: a man aged 18 to 35 in good health.

The chain links TRBV7-2 to TRBJ2-1. This CDR3 comprises 12 residues. CDR1 is SGHTA, CDR2 FQGNSA, per germline. This chain's CDR3 is CASSSQLRGQFF.

V and J are TRBV10-1 and TRBJ2-1; TCRdb's D call, TRBD1, is unchecked because there is no DNA. The CDR3 covers 14 residues. CDR1 WNHNN and CDR2 SYGVQD come from the germline V gene (reference sequence). The CDR3 reads CASSESGTGDQQFF.

The V call is TRBV12-3 or TRBV12-4, the J call TRBJ2-1; TCRdb's D call of TRBD1 is untestable without DNA. CDR3 length: 13 residues. CDR3 region: CASSLTGSGEQFF.

The chain couples TRBV30 to TRBJ1-1. CDR1 and CDR2 (germline): GTSNPN, SVGIG (reference sequence). This CDR3 is built from 12 residues. CDR3 sequence: CAWQTDIQRDFF.

The chain is built from TRBV12-3 or TRBV12-4 and TRBJ1-1; the TCRdb call, TRBD1, lacks DNA for checking. The CDR3 is 14 residues long. CDR3 sequence reads: CASKRQGTYTEAFF.

The rearrangement uses TRBV11-2 and TRBJ1-1; TCRdb indicates TRBD1, and absent DNA this call remains unverified. CDR1 SGHAT and CDR2 FQNNGV come from the germline V gene. The CDR3 is made up of 15 amino acids. Here the CDR3 reads CASSSTRTGMTEAFF.

The chain combines TRBV5-1 with TRBJ2-3; without DNA, the TCRdb call of TRBD1 cannot be checked. The germline V gene encodes CDR1 SGHRS and CDR2 YFSETQ. The CDR3 is 15 residues long. The CDR3 sequence: CASSPQGPSTDTQYF. Variable domain in full (rest from reference TRBV5-1 and TRBJ2-3): KAGVTQTPRYLIKTRGQQVTLSCSPISGHRSVSWYQQTPGQGLQFLFEYFSETQRNKGNFPGRFSGRQFSNSRSEMNVSTLELGDSALYLCASSPQGPSTDTQYFGPGTRLTVL.

The chain carries TRBV7-2 and TRBJ2-1; the TRBD2 assignment by TCRdb is unverifiable without DNA. From germline, CDR1 is SGHTA and CDR2 FQGNSA. This CDR3 comprises 15 residues. CDR3 loop: CASSTRLSAYNEQFF.

The chain combines TRBV12-3 or TRBV12-4 with TRBJ2-3; TCRdb's D call, TRBD2, is unchecked because there is no DNA. The CDR3 length is 14 residues. CDR3 residues: CASTPSGSTDTQYF.

The chain recombines TRBV10-3 with TRBJ2-5. From germline, CDR1 is ENHRY and CDR2 SYGVKD. CDR3 length equals 15 residues. This chain's CDR3 is CAISEPWTNQETQYF.

V usage is TRBV10-3 and J usage is TRBJ2-3; the D gene TCRdb calls, TRBD2, cannot be checked with no DNA. The CDR3 is 14 amino acids. Germline values: CDR1 ENHRY, CDR2 SYGVKD. CDR3: CAVRLAESTDTQYF.

The J gene is TRBJ2-7, the V gene TRBV12-3 or TRBV12-4; no DNA is available, so the TRBD1 call from TCRdb remains unchecked. CDR3 length: 13 amino acids. This CDR3 reads CASQVRGAYEQYF.

This sequence joins TRBV12-3 or TRBV12-4 and TRBJ2-4; TCRdb's D gene call, TRBD2, goes unchecked for lack of DNA. The CDR3 loop spans 16 amino acids. This chain's CDR3 is CASSEYSGLAKNIQYF.

The chain combines TRBV12-3 or TRBV12-4 with TRBJ1-5; as DNA is missing, the TRBD1 call by TCRdb cannot be tested. The CDR3 has 14 residues. CDR3 sequence: CASSLAGTAQPQHF.

This chain joins TRBV5-1 and TRBJ2-3; with no DNA, the TCRdb D assignment of TRBD2 cannot be verified. The CDR3 is 14 amino acids. Germline values: CDR1 SGHRS, CDR2 YFSETQ. CDR3 amino acids: CASGSTSDTDTQYF.

This sequence joins TRBV11-2 and TRBJ2-1. Germline lookup yields CDR1 SGHAT and CDR2 FQNNGV. There are 16 residues in the CDR3. The CDR3 protein is CASSLDRWDSYNEQFF. Using reference TRBV11-2 and TRBJ2-1 for the parts outside the CDR3, the full variable domain is EAGVAQSPRYKIIEKRQSVAFWCNPISGHATLYWYQQILGQGPKLLIQFQNNGVVDDSQLPKDRFSAERLKGVDSTLKIQPAKLEDSAVYLCASSLDRWDSYNEQFFGPGTRLTVL.

The V gene is TRBV15, the J gene TRBJ2-1; TCRdb indicates TRBD2, and absent DNA this call remains unverified. The CDR3 covers 18 residues. Germline assignment: CDR1 LNHNV and CDR2 YYDKDF (reference sequence). The CDR3 loop is CATSRALIGLAGEGEQFF.

The rearrangement joins TRBV5-1 to TRBJ2-3; TCRdb picks TRBD1, but there is no DNA to check that call. Germline V gives CDR1 SGHRS, CDR2 YFSETQ. The CDR3 consists of 13 residues. The CDR3 loop reads CASSIPVEDTQYF.

The gene calls are TRBV4-1 and TRBJ2-2; TCRdb lists TRBD1, though no DNA is available to test this call. The CDR3 is made up of 17 amino acids. Germline V gene data show CDR1 as MGHRA and CDR2 as YSYEKL. The CDR3 here is CASSQPRLGVKGGELFF.

The J gene is TRBJ1-2, the V gene TRBV20-1; TCRdb's D call of TRBD1 is untestable without DNA. CDR3 length: 13 amino acids. CDR1 and CDR2 (germline): DFQATT, SNEGSKA (reference sequence). The CDR3 is CSANTGVLRGYTF.

The gene calls are TRBV11-2 and TRBJ2-1. Germline values: CDR1 SGHAT, CDR2 FQNNGV. CDR3 length: 14 amino acids. The CDR3: CASSWSGLHNEQFF.

V is TRBV6-1 and J is TRBJ2-1. The CDR3 covers 13 residues. Germline assignment: CDR1 MNHNS and CDR2 SASEGT. The CDR3: CASSDRRHNEQFF.

The CDR3 sequence is CASRGLRPGELFF. The gene calls are TRBV28 and TRBJ2-2; TCRdb picks TRBD2, but there is no DNA to check that call. Germline values: CDR1 MDHEN, CDR2 SYDVKM. This CDR3 has 13 amino acids.

V and J are TRBV6-2 or TRBV6-3 and TRBJ2-7; TCRdb lists TRBD1, though no DNA is available to test this call. CDR3 length equals 14 residues. Germline CDR1 and CDR2: MNHEY and SVGEGT. The CDR3 here is CASSYGTGTYEQYF.